This T cell receptor (beta chain) appears in the sequencing data of a study of cytomegalovirus exposure and HLA in healthy donors. Findings and limits, study-wide: Through in vitro validation, a few CMV-associated chains were shown to be specific for CMV antigens. Cytomegalovirus-associated TCR beta chains were listed, numbering 150 to 200.

To note about this clone: The antigen is unknown.

The validation cohort, a group of 130 or so subjects, included the donors and was separate from the approximately 680-subject first cohort. Measured with immunoSEQ multiplex PCR; TCRdb has only the in-frame clones, and not every one. The table lists 150,000 to 200,000 clones, 80% to 90% of them singletons. Trimming removed 5 bases from V and 9 bases from J; junction bases left unmatched: 12. CDR3 length: 15 residues. CDR1 MDHEN and CDR2 SYDVKM come from the germline V gene. The sequence was obtained from a woman aged 25 to 45 in good health and CMV-seronegative. The genes are TRBV28 and TRBJ2-1, with TRBD2 identical over 8 bases. The sample was PBMCs. DNA of the CDR3: TGTGCCAGCAGTGCCCCCGGGACTAGTCTAGGTGAGCAGTTCTTC. Its protein is CASSAPGTSLGEQFF.